This T cell receptor (beta chain) was documented in a study of blood T cell repertoires in COVID-19. Germline lookup yields CDR1 SGHTA and CDR2 FQGNSA. V was clipped by 2 bases and J by 6 bases; unmatched bases: 7. This CDR3 region has 15 residues. Sequenced by immunoSEQ multiplex PCR; TCRdb stores in-frame clones only, minus some. Seen here are 90,000 to 110,000 clones, about four fifths observed once, and the top ten hold 15%. The chain uses TRBV7-2 and TRBJ1-2; TRBD1 matches at 9 bases. This TCR derives from an elderly woman with acute or convalescent COVID-19. Sequencing used peripheral blood. CDR3 amino acids: CASSLTGQGFDGYTF. CDR3 in DNA: TGTGCCAGCAGCTTAACGGGACAGGGATTCGATGGCTACACCTTC.